Listed here are 31 T cell receptor beta chains from one sample, sequenced in a study of control samples from healthy donors and cancer patients. Some clones are missing from TCRdb's copy, which holds only in-frame ones; the method was immunoSEQ multiplex PCR. The table lists just over 150,000 clones, 93% of them singletons, with approximately 2.5% in the top ten. Sequencing input: blood. These receptors all stem from a man aged 45-65 years in good health.

The chain couples TRBV5-6 to TRBJ2-3; TRBD1 agrees at 10 bases. The CDR3 runs to 17 residues. CDR1 and CDR2 from the germline V gene are SGHDT and YYEEEE. J lost 4 bases, V lost 1 base, and 9 bases had no gene match. CDR3 sequence: CASSLKRGTGVADTQYF. Written as DNA, the CDR3 is TGTGCCAGCAGCTTGAAACGGGGGACAGGGGTCGCAGATACGCAGTATTTT.

In this sample, this clone turned up once. The chain couples TRBV11-3 to TRBJ2-1, with 10 bases aligning to TRBD1. CDR1 and CDR2 (germline): SGHNT, YENEEA. Losses at the gene ends were 0 bases for V and 3 bases for J; bases not matched to a gene: 8. This CDR3 is built from 18 residues. Here the CDR3 DNA reads TGTGCCAGCAGCTTAGATTGGGCCGGGACAGGGGTCTACAATGAGCAGTTCTTC. Translated: CASSLDWAGTGVYNEQFF.

The V gene is TRBV14, the J gene TRBJ2-7; TRBD2 might be the D (6 bases). This CDR3 spans 15 amino acids. V shed 1 base and J shed 6 bases, with 16 bases lying between them. The germline CDR1 and CDR2 sequences are SGHDN and FVKESK. Here the CDR3 reads CASSQVSIGGGEQYF. The CDR3 DNA sequence: TGTGCCAGCAGCCAAGTATCCATTGGGGGAGGCGAGCAGTACTTC.

The chain couples TRBV5-1 to TRBJ1-3, with D hard to call. The CDR3 sequence is 16 residues long. The ends were cut back, 0 bases at V and 1 base at J, with 11 bases in the middle. Germline V gene data show CDR1 as SGHRS and CDR2 as YFSETQ. CDR3 loop: CASSLAVGVSGNTIYF. CDR3 in DNA: TGCGCCAGCAGCTTGGCCGTGGGTGTGTCTGGAAACACCATATATTTT.

The rearrangement joins TRBV6-1 to TRBJ2-7; possible D gene TRBD2, 5 bases. Looked up from germline, CDR1 is MNHNS and CDR2 is SASEGT. V was trimmed by 1 base and J by 3 bases, leaving 16 bases between them. CDR3 size: 16 residues. CDR3 residues: CASSEGQRRRIYEQYF. The CDR3 DNA reads as TGTGCCAGCAGTGAAGGGCAGCGGCGGAGAATCTACGAGCAGTACTTC.

V usage is TRBV20-1 and J usage is TRBJ1-4; D might be TRBD1 (6 bases). The CDR3 has 14 residues. Trimming cost V 3 bases and J 4 bases, with 12 bases left between them. The germline CDR1 and CDR2 sequences are DFQATT and SNEGSKA (reference sequence). CDR3 sequence reads: CSASNRADNEKLFF. CDR3 bases: TGCAGTGCTAGTAACAGGGCCGATAATGAAAAACTGTTTTTT.

This chain connects TRBV10-2 to TRBJ1-4; D is possibly TRBD1 (5 bases). Germline CDR1 WSHSY, CDR2 SAAADI. The germline V and J ends were trimmed by 8 bases and 8 bases, with 6 bases remaining between them. This CDR3 has 10 amino acids. The DNA of the CDR3 is TGCGCCAGCGGGGGGGAAAAACTGTTTTTT. Protein product: CASGGEKLFF.

The chain carries TRBV9 and TRBJ2-7; D tentatively reads TRBD1 or TRBD2 (5 bases each). This CDR3 spans 15 amino acids. CDR1 and CDR2 from the germline V gene are SGDLS and YYNGEE. V was clipped by 0 bases and J by 1 base, with 11 bases between them. The DNA of the CDR3 is TGTGCCAGCAGCGTAGCAGAGGGGATATCCTACGAGCAGTACTTC. Its translation is CASSVAEGISYEQYF.

The chain carries TRBV28 and TRBJ2-3, with no clear D. The CDR3 spans 13 residues. Germline V gene data show CDR1 as MDHEN and CDR2 as SYDVKM. Trimming removed 5 bases at V and 2 bases at J, with 8 bases between. The DNA of the CDR3 is TGTGCCAGCAGTCTCCCCCTCACAGATACGCAGTATTTT. Amino acid sequence: CASSLPLTDTQYF.

The J gene is TRBJ2-6, the V gene TRBV27; D gene uncertain. CDR1 and CDR2 (germline): MNHEY, SMNVEV (reference sequence). This CDR3 contains 14 residues. V was clipped by 8 bases and J by 5 bases, with 13 bases between them. The CDR3 spells CASGIVDRANVLTF. The CDR3 DNA reads TGTGCCAGCGGTATAGTCGACCGGGCCAACGTCCTGACTTTC.

V is TRBV10-3 and J is TRBJ1-4; D possibly corresponds to TRBD1 (5 bases). The V and J ends lost 10 bases and 8 bases respectively, with 17 bases between them. Germline-derived CDR1 and CDR2 are ENHRY and SYGVKD. This CDR3 has 13 amino acids. CDR3 loop: CATKDSTGEKLFF. CDR3 DNA sequence: TGTGCCACTAAAGACAGTACCGGCGAAAAACTGTTTTTT.

This clone was counted once. This chain joins TRBV27 and TRBJ2-3; weak D call: TRBD2 (5 bases). Germline V gene lookup returns CDR1 MNHEY and CDR2 SMNVEV (reference sequence). The CDR3 length is 13 residues. The germline V and J ends were trimmed by 3 bases and 9 bases, with 13 bases remaining between them. CDR3 region: CASSFQGLATQYF. In DNA, the CDR3 is TGTGCCAGCAGTTTTCAAGGACTCGCAACGCAGTATTTT.

V and J are TRBV6-2 or TRBV6-3 and TRBJ2-7; 7 bases match TRBD2. This CDR3 spans 15 amino acids. After removal of 1 base from V and 2 bases from J, the junction contained 5 bases not matched to a gene. CDR1 and CDR2 (germline): MNHEY, SVGEGT. The CDR3 region is CASSYYLADTYEQYF. In DNA, the CDR3 is TGTGCCAGCAGTTACTACCTAGCGGACACCTACGAGCAGTACTTC.

The CDR3 spells CAWSVFAGLQETQYF. CDR3 DNA sequence: TGTGCCTGGAGTGTTTTTGCGGGCCTCCAAGAGACCCAGTACTTC. The V call is TRBV30, the J call TRBJ2-5; D perhaps matches TRBD2 (5 bases). CDR3 length: 15 residues. From germline, CDR1 is GTSNPN and CDR2 SVGIG (reference sequence). Trimming cost V 0 bases and J 1 base, with 12 bases left between them.

V usage is TRBV14 and J usage is TRBJ2-3, with D hard to call. Germline lookup yields CDR1 SGHDN and CDR2 FVKESK. The V and J ends lost 2 bases and 6 bases respectively, with 6 bases between them. The CDR3 contains 12 residues. In DNA form, the CDR3 reads TGTGCCAGCAGCCAATATGGTGATACGCAGTATTTT. Residues: CASSQYGDTQYF.

V is TRBV5-1 and J is TRBJ2-7; 8 nucleotides agree with TRBD1. Per germline, CDR1 SGHRS and CDR2 YFSETQ. Trimming removed 0 bases from V and 7 bases from J; junction bases left unmatched: 6. The CDR3 runs to 14 residues. The CDR3, as DNA: TGCGCCAGCAGCTTGGGTCAGGGGGCCGAGGAGCAGTACTTC. Translating gives CASSLGQGAEEQYF. Full variable domain (outside the CDR3, taken from reference TRBV5-1 and TRBJ2-7): KAGVTQTPRYLIKTRGQQVTLSCSPISGHRSVSWYQQTPGQGLQFLFEYFSETQRNKGNFPGRFSGRQFSNSRSEMNVSTLELGDSALYLCASSLGQGAEEQYFGPGTRLTVT.

The chain joins TRBV11-2 to TRBJ1-4; D is unclear. This CDR3 comprises 14 residues. The V gene's germline CDR1 is SGHAT and CDR2 FQNNGV. Trimming left V 3 bases short and J 3 bases short, with 8 bases between. CDR3 nucleotides: TGTGCCAGCAGCTTCGGTAGATCTAATGAAAAACTGTTTTTT. It yields the protein CASSFGRSNEKLFF.

This chain links TRBV3-1 (or the pseudogene TRBV3-2) with TRBJ2-2; 10 nucleotides line up with TRBD2. Germline CDR1 LGHDT, CDR2 YNNKEL (reference sequence). The length of the CDR3 is 16 residues. Losses at the gene ends were 4 bases for V and 1 base for J; bases not matched to a gene: 3. The CDR3 nucleotides read TGTGCCAGCAGCCTTAGGACTAGCGGGAACACCGGGGAGCTGTTTTTT. Translating gives CASSLRTSGNTGELFF.

The chain uses TRBV5-4 and TRBJ2-2; the match to TRBD2 covers 11 bases. V was clipped by 4 bases and J by 6 bases; unmatched bases: 8. Germline CDR1 and CDR2: SGHNT and YYREEE (reference sequence). CDR3 length: 16 amino acids. For the CDR3, the DNA is TGTGCCAGCAGCGCCACCGGGACTAGCGGTCCCGGGGAGCTGTTTTTT. Translated, it gives CASSATGTSGPGELFF.

This clone appeared once. V and J are TRBV5-6 and TRBJ1-6; D ambiguous. CDR3 size: 16 residues. V was pared by 4 bases and J by 7 bases, with 18 bases between. Germline CDR1 and CDR2: SGHDT and YYEEEE. CDR3 amino acids: CASSDTLDPTNSPLHF. The CDR3 coding sequence is TGTGCCAGCAGCGACACCCTGGACCCTACCAATTCACCCCTCCACTTT.

This clone turned up a few times. The J gene is TRBJ1-5, the V gene TRBV12-3 or TRBV12-4; possibly TRBD1 for D (6 bases). The CDR3 runs 13 residues. Trimming shortened V by 7 bases and J by 4 bases, and 11 bases separated the two germline ends. CDR3 amino acids: CASNPQGNQPQHF. CDR3 nucleotide sequence: TGTGCCAGCAACCCCCAGGGGAATCAGCCCCAGCATTTT.

This clone has only one observation. The chain combines TRBV5-4 with TRBJ1-1; D ambiguous. The ends were cut back, 4 bases at V and 4 bases at J, with 14 bases in the middle. Germline V lookup: CDR1 SGHNT, CDR2 YYREEE (reference sequence). The CDR3 is 14 residues long. The CDR3 nucleotides are TGTGCCAGCAGCCCCATTCCGGTTTTCACTGAAGCTTTCTTT. Translation gives CASSPIPVFTEAFF.

The table lists this clone with a count of one. J is TRBJ2-7 and V is TRBV19; 8 positions match TRBD1. Germline V gives CDR1 LNHDA, CDR2 SQIVND (reference sequence). V lost 3 bases to trimming and J lost 6 bases; unmatched junction nucleotides: 7. The CDR3 consists of 14 residues. CDR3 sequence (DNA): TGTGCCAGTAGTATTTCCTCACAGGGGGGCGAGCAGTACTTC. It specifies CASSISSQGGEQYF.

The rearrangement uses TRBV9 and TRBJ2-1; 10 bases are shared with TRBD2. This CDR3 contains 16 residues. In germline, CDR1 is SGDLS, CDR2 YYNGEE. Unmatched junction bases numbered 4, after V lost 0 bases and J lost 4 bases. This CDR3 reads CASSVEASGGYNEQFF. DNA of the CDR3: TGTGCCAGCAGCGTAGAGGCTAGCGGGGGATACAATGAGCAGTTCTTC.

V usage is TRBV29-1 and J usage is TRBJ2-3; TRBD1 matches 9 bases. CDR3 length: 15 residues. Germline CDR1 SQVTM, CDR2 ANQGSEA. V dropped 1 base and J dropped 1; count of bases not matched to a gene: 3. Here the CDR3 reads CSVEGDREGTDTQYF. In DNA form, the CDR3 reads TGCAGCGTTGAAGGGGACAGGGAAGGCACAGATACGCAGTATTTT.

The genes are TRBV7-9 and TRBJ2-5, with 7 bases lining up with TRBD2. From germline, CDR1 is SEHNR and CDR2 FQNEAQ (reference sequence). This CDR3 region has 16 residues. The ends lost 3 bases at V and 6 bases at J; junction bases unmatched: 13. DNA of the CDR3: TGTGCCAGCAGCTTTCGGGCTAGCGGAGGGCCCCAGACCCAGTACTTC. Protein: CASSFRASGGPQTQYF.

The chain employs TRBV9 and TRBJ2-3, with D hard to call. Trimming stripped 0 bases from V and 0 bases from J, with 8 bases between. This CDR3 has 15 residues. Germline V CDR1 and CDR2: SGDLS, YYNGEE. Here the CDR3 DNA reads TGTGCCAGCAGCGTAGCGGCGGCTAGCACAGATACGCAGTATTTT. Translation gives CASSVAAASTDTQYF.

The V and J genes are TRBV19 and TRBJ2-7; 7 nucleotides match TRBD2. The CDR3 covers 14 residues. The trim removed 4 bases at V and 1 base at J, leaving 4 bases unmatched. CDR1 and CDR2 (germline): LNHDA, SQIVND (reference sequence). CDR3 region: CASSRASGSYEQYF. The CDR3 bases are TGTGCCAGTAGTAGGGCTAGCGGTTCCTACGAGCAGTACTTC.

The J gene is TRBJ1-3, the V gene TRBV2, with TRBD1 matching 7 bases. V was clipped by 6 bases and J by 9 bases; unmatched bases: 5. The CDR3 totals 12 residues. Per the germline V gene, CDR1 is SNHLY and CDR2 is FYNNEI. Written as DNA, the CDR3 is TGTGCCAGCAGCCCCAACAGGGGCACCATATATTTT. Its protein is CASSPNRGTIYF.

A single count supports this clone. The rearrangement links TRBV12-3 or TRBV12-4 to TRBJ2-3; D gene ambiguous. V shed 7 bases and J shed 0 bases, with 8 bases lying between them. The CDR3 contains 13 residues. CDR3 DNA sequence: TGTGCCAGCAAGGGCACTAGCACAGATACGCAGTATTTT. It yields the protein CASKGTSTDTQYF.

The chain employs TRBV2 and TRBJ1-1; no clear D gene. V lost 6 bases, J lost 6 bases, and 20 bases lay in between. Looked up from germline, CDR1 is SNHLY and CDR2 is FYNNEI. This CDR3 has 15 amino acids. The CDR3 loop is CASRTLSVGYPEAFF. The CDR3 nucleotides read TGTGCCAGCAGGACCCTGAGTGTGGGGTACCCTGAAGCTTTCTTT.